The next 9 T cell receptor beta chains were all read from a single sample in a study of shared clonotypes between healthy human individuals. Measured with immunoSEQ multiplex PCR; TCRdb has only the in-frame clones, and not every one. Among approximately 720,000 clones, about 91% were seen once, and the ten largest hold about a quarter. CD45RO-negative, CCR7-selected cells formed the naive CD8 fraction, which excluded terminally differentiated effector memory CD45RA+ cells. The sequenced material came from naive CD8+ T cells sorted from blood. The receptors originated from a man aged 25 to 40 in good health.

The J gene is TRBJ2-7, the V gene TRBV6-5; 8 bases map to TRBD1. J lost 5 bases, V lost 5 bases, and 8 bases had no gene match. CDR1 and CDR2 from the germline V gene are MNHEY and SVGAGI. CDR3 size: 14 residues. CDR3 nucleotides: TGTGCCAGCAGTCACGATCAGGGGGCGGACGAGCAGTACTTC. It encodes CASSHDQGADEQYF.

This chain joins TRBV7-6 and TRBJ2-7; perhaps TRBD2 as D (5 bases). The germline V and J ends were trimmed by 1 base and 2 bases, with 24 bases remaining between them. CDR3 size: 19 residues. Germline V lookup: CDR1 SGHVS, CDR2 FNYEAQ. The CDR3 region is CASSLDPGSSSPDPYEQYF. The CDR3 coding sequence is TGTGCCAGCAGCTTAGACCCGGGATCGTCATCCCCAGACCCCTACGAGCAGTACTTC. The variable domain in full, with the rest retrieved from reference TRBV7-6 and TRBJ2-7, is GAGVSQSPRYKVTKRGQDVALRCDPISGHVSLYWYRQALGQGPEFLTYFNYEAQQDKSGLPNDRFSAERPEGSISTLTIQRTEQRDSAMYRCASSLDPGSSSPDPYEQYFGPGTRLTVT.

The chain is built from TRBV9 and TRBJ2-7; D is perhaps TRBD1 or TRBD2 (5 bases each). This CDR3 is built from 14 residues. CDR1 and CDR2 from the germline V gene are SGDLS and YYNGEE. V lost 7 bases and J lost 7, with 21 bases in between. The CDR3 coding sequence is TGTGCCAGCGGCCGAGGAGGACGAGGGGATGAGCAGTACTTC. It is translated as CASGRGGRGDEQYF.

V and J are TRBV7-9 and TRBJ2-3, with 15 bases aligning to TRBD2. V dropped 5 bases and J dropped 2; count of bases not matched to a gene: 5. The CDR3 totals 17 residues. The germline CDR1 and CDR2 sequences are SEHNR and FQNEAQ (reference sequence). CDR3 sequence reads: CASSPRTSGRDTDTQYF. For the CDR3, the DNA is TGTGCCAGCAGCCCACGGACTAGCGGGAGGGACACAGATACGCAGTATTTT.

This clone was seen only once. The chain has TRBV7-9 and TRBJ2-7, with unresolved D. Trimming removed 1 base at V and 3 bases at J, with 7 bases between. This CDR3 contains 13 residues. The germline V gene has CDR1 SEHNR and CDR2 FQNEAQ (reference sequence). CDR3 in DNA: TGTGCCAGCAGCTTAGTGGGCCACTACGAGCAGTACTTC. This sequence encodes CASSLVGHYEQYF. The complete variable domain, with remaining parts taken from reference TRBV7-9 and TRBJ2-7, reads DTGVSQNPRHKITKRGQNVTFRCDPISEHNRLYWYRQTLGQGPEFLTYFQNEAQLEKSRLLSDRFSAERPKGSFSTLEIQRTEQGDSAMYLCASSLVGHYEQYFGPGTRLTVT.

This chain uses TRBV5-4 with TRBJ2-7; TRBD1 matches at 8 bases. CDR1 is SGHNT and CDR2 is YYREEE in the germline V gene (reference sequence). The CDR3 spans 15 residues. With V trimmed by 0 bases and J by 6 bases, 8 bases remained unmatched. The CDR3 region has the DNA TGTGCCAGCAGCTTGGCGGGACAGGTAACAACCGAGCAGTACTTC. It is translated as CASSLAGQVTTEQYF. The whole variable domain, remainder taken from reference TRBV5-4 and TRBJ2-7, is ETGVTQSPTHLIKTRGQQVTLRCSSQSGHNTVSWYQQALGQGPQFIFQYYREEENGRGNFPPRFSGLQFPNYSSELNVNALELDDSALYLCASSLAGQVTTEQYFGPGTRLTVT.

With regard to this clone: A much bigger clone sits one base away, suggesting this may be a read error. V gene TRBV9 combines with J gene TRBJ2-3, with D hard to call. Germline lookup yields CDR1 SGDLS and CDR2 YYNGEE. Trimming took off 4 bases at V and 2 bases at J, with 2 bases between the two ends. The CDR3 is 11 amino acids. CDR3 coding DNA: TGTGCCAGCAGCTACACAGATACGCAGTATTTT. Protein: CASSYTDTQYF.

This chain links TRBV15 with TRBJ2-6; D may be TRBD2 (5 bases). Trimming pared 9 bases from V and 0 bases from J, leaving 12 bases between. In germline, CDR1 is LNHNV, CDR2 YYDKDF (reference sequence). CDR3 length equals 15 residues. DNA for the CDR3: TGTGCCACAAAGACGGGGATCTCTGGGGCCAACGTCCTGACTTTC. It yields the protein CATKTGISGANVLTF.

V is TRBV7-8 and J is TRBJ2-7; 7 bases are a match to TRBD2. The J segment lost 7 bases and the V segment lost 2 bases, leaving 11 bases of the junction unmatched. Per the germline V gene, CDR1 is SGHVS and CDR2 is FQNEAQ. This CDR3 region has 15 residues. CDR3 protein: CASSLMEGTIREQYF. DNA of the CDR3: TGTGCCAGCAGCTTAATGGAAGGGACTATTCGAGAGCAGTACTTC.